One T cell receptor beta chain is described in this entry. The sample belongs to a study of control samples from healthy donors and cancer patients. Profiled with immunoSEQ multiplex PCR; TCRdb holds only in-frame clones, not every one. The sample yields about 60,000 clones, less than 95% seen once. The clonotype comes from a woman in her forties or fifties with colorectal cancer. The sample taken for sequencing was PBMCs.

The CDR3 coding sequence is TGTGCCAGAAGCTCGCCACGGGGGACGGAGAACACCGGGGAGCTGTTTTTT. It yields the protein CARSSPRGTENTGELFF. This chain links TRBV5-3 with TRBJ2-2; perhaps TRBD2 as D (6 bases). TRBV5-3 counts as an open reading frame of uncertain function. CDR3 size: 17 residues. Trimming removed 3 bases from V and 1 base from J, with 16 bases in between.